The entry below describes one T cell receptor beta chain. Its antigen remains unidentified. The record has no base qualities; no much larger clone is one base away. This sample was included in a study of cytotoxic CD8 clonotypes in ibrutinib-treated CLL (dated by TCRdb to about 2021). For the wider study: The cohort included approximately 15 treatment-naive and roughly ten relapsed/refractory patients; about 18 were IGHV unmutated. Partial responses were observed in roughly 25 patients and complete responses in 2; after a median follow-up of 68 months, remission was maintained in 15 or so patients and progression was observed in about twelve. Response samples were obtained after a median of approximately twelve months of treatment, with a range of about 6 to 40 months. An average of 255,043 productive templates and 94,082 productive rearrangements was obtained per sample. Longitudinal samples were available for about 30% of the 86 trial participants. Cryopreserved peripheral blood mononuclear cells were collected at three points: before therapy, at response, and at either sustained remission or disease progression. Beyond this particular receptor, the publication reports: Public clonotypes were rare and either shrank or stayed stable during treatment, and the rise in clonality at ibrutinib response reflected expansion of private clonotypes. At ibrutinib response clonality went up, during sustained remission it held steady, and at progression it dropped back toward baseline. Sampling times were not matched between sustained-remission and progressing patients, and lymph node repertoires were not studied. At baseline, clonality was higher than in age-matched healthy donors and showed a strong correlation with circulating CD8+ T-cell counts.

For TCR beta library preparation, roughly 2 micrograms of genomic DNA was extracted from cryopreserved PBMCs. High-throughput TCR beta sequencing was performed on longitudinal blood samples from CLL patients receiving ibrutinib monotherapy. The patients took part in an open-label, single-center phase 2 trial of ibrutinib monotherapy. On a MiSeq, deep resolution sequencing aimed for a depth between 1 in 1 million and 1 in 200,000 T cells, with each clonotype covered roughly 10x on average. TCR beta libraries were generated with the immunoSEQ hsTCRB Kit. The paper's processing steps were these. Data were analyzed with ImmunoSEQ Data Assistant and ImmunoSEQ Analyzer, with V, D and J genes assigned per IMGT definitions. Clonality, with values ranging from 0 to 1, was calculated as one minus the normalized Shannon entropy of productive rearrangement frequencies. Only overrepresented clonotypes making up at least 0.05% of the repertoire of each patient were included in the public clonotype analysis. Fewer than 15 repertoires from age-matched healthy donors, obtained from immuneACCESS, served as clonality controls. What TCRdb holds here is the immuneACCESS table cut down to in-frame rearrangements. Part of the clones is not present; checked against another copy, under half of the missing clones reflect an unresolved V gene, and the others are unexplained. V, J and clone size reflect that table, while D and trimming were determined from the DNA. The sample records some 310,000 clones, about 80% of which are singletons. The ten largest clones add up to roughly 6.3% of the sample.

Unmatched junction bases come to 4, with V trimmed by 4 bases and J by 2 bases. CDR1 is given as MDHEN and CDR2 as SYDVKM, both from the germline V gene. The CDR3 starts with the cysteine, ends with the phenylalanine, and has 15 residues. CDR3 DNA only is kept here, 45 bases in frame from base 1. Material: PBMCs, obtained before ibrutinib treatment. The rearrangement combines TRBV28 with TRBJ2-3, and 9 junctional nucleotides match TRBD1. This clonotype was obtained from a human donor with chronic lymphocytic leukemia. The DNA sequence reads TGTGCCAGCAGTTCCGGGACAGGGTCCACAGATACGCAGTATTTT. The translation is CASSSGTGSTDTQYF.